The present entry profiles one T cell receptor (beta chain) with its context. Its antigen is currently unknown. Following 10 days of culture, CD4+ T cells were isolated. Their SARS-CoV-2 infection, verified by PCR, occurred between March and December 2020. Each participant was administered two doses of either the BNT162b2 or the mRNA-1273 vaccine. Half the medium was replaced with IL-2 medium on days 3 and 7. Germline lookup yields CDR1 GTSNPN and CDR2 SVGIG (reference sequence). There are 13 residues in the CDR3. V shed 2 bases, J shed 5 bases, and the junction held 5 bases outside the gene matches. This sample was included in a study of vaccination effects on CD4 cells after COVID-19. Across the whole study: Both late and early after vaccination, a few convalescent patients were sampled. Sampling occurred a median 72 days post second dose, range 14 to 241. Study-level points and caveats: Early post-infection timepoints were missing from the study, which also had few convalescent patients.

Assay used: immunoSEQ multiplex PCR; TCRdb lists only in-frame clones, some missing. This table has 30,000 to 40,000 clones, roughly 75% appearing once. The chain joins TRBV30 to TRBJ2-5; 7 nucleotides match TRBD1. Source: CD4+ T cells from PBMCs cultured without peptide, taken after COVID-19 vaccination. The TCR originated in a human donor who had a prior SARS-CoV-2 infection. The CDR3 region is CAWSKTGRETQYF. The CDR3 DNA is TGTGCCTGGAGTAAGACAGGGCGGGAGACCCAGTACTTC. The whole variable domain, filled in from reference TRBV30 and TRBJ2-5, reads SQTIHQWPATLVQPVGSPLSLECTVEGTSNPNLYWYRQAAGRGLQLLFYSVGIGQISSEVPQNLSASRPQDRQFILSSKKLLLSDSGFYLCAWSKTGRETQYFGPGTRLLVL.